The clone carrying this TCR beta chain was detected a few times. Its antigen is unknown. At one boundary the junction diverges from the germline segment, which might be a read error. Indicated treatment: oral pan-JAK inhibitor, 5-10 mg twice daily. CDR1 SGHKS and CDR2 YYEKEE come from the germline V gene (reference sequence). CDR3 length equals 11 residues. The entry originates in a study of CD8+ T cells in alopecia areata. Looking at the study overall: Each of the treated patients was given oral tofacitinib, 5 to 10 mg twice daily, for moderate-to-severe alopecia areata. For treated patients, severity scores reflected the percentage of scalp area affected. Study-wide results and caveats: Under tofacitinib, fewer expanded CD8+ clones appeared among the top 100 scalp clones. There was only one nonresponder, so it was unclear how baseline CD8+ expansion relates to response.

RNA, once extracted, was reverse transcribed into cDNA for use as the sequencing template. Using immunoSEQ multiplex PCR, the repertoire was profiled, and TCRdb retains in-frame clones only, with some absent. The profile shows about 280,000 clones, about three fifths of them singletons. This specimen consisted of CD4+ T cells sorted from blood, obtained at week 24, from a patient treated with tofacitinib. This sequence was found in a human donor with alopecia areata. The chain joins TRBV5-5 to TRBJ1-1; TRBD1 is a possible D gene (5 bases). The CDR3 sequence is CASSFDSQPVF. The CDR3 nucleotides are TGTGCCAGCAGCTTCGACAGCCAACCTGTCTTT. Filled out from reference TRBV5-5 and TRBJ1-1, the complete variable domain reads DAGVTQSPTHLIKTRGQQVTLRCSPISGHKSVSWYQQVLGQGPQFIFQYYEKEERGRGNFPDRFSARQFPNYSSELNVNALLLGDSALYLCASSFDSQPVFGQGTRLTVV.